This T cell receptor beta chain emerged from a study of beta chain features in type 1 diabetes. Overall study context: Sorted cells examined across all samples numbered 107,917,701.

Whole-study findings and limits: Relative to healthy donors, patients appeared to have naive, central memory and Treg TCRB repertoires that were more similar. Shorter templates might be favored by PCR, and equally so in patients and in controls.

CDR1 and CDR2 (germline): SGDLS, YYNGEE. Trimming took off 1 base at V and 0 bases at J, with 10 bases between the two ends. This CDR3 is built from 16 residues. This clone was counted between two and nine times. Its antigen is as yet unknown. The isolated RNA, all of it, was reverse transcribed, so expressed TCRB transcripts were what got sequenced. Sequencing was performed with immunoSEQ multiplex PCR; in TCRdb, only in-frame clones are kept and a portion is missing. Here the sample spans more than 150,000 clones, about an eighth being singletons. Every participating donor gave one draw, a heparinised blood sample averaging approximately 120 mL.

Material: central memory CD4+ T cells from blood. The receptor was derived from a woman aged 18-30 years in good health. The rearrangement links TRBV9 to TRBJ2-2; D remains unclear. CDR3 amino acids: CASSVRQIANTGELFF. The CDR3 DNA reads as TGTGCCAGCAGCGTACGCCAGATCGCGAACACCGGGGAGCTGTTTTTT.